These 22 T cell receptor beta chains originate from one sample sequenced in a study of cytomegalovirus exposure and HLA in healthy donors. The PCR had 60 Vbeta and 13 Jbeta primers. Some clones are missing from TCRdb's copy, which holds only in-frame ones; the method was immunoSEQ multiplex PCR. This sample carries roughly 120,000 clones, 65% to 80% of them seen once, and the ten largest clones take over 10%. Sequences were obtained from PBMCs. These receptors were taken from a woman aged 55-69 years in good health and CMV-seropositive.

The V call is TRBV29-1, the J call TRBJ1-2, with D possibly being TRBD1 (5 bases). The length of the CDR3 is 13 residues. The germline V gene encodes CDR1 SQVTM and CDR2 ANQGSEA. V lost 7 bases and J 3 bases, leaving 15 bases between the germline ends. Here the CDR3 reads CSAEGRDHYGYTF. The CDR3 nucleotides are TGCAGCGCAGAGGGGAGGGATCACTATGGCTACACCTTC.

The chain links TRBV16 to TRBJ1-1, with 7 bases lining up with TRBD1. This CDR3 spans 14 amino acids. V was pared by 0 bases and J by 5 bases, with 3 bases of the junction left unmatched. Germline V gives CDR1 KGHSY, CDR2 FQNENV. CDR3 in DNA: TGTGCCAGCAGCCAATCTTTGACAGGGACTGAAGCTTTCTTT. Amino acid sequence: CASSQSLTGTEAFF.

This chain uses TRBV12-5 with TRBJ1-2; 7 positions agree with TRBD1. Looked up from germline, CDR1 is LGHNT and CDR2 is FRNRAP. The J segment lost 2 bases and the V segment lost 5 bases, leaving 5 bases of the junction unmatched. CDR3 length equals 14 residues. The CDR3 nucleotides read TGTGCTAGTGGTGGGGACAGCGTAAACTATGGCTACACCTTC. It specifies CASGGDSVNYGYTF.

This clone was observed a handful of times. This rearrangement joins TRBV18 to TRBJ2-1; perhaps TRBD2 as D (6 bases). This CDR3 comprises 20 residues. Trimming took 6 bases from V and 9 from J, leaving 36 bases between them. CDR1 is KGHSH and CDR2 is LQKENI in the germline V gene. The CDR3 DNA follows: TGTGCCAGCTCGCAACCCGCCGAGCGATATGTAGCGGCTTCTTCAGCTGAGCAGTTCTTC. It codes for CASSQPAERYVAASSAEQFF.

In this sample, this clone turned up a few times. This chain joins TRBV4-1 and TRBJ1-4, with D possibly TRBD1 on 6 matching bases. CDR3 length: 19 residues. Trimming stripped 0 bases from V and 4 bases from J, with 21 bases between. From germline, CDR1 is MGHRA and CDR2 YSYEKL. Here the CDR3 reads CASSQEPMGALLSNEKLFF. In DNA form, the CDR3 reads TGCGCCAGCAGCCAAGAACCGATGGGGGCCTTGTTAAGTAATGAAAAACTGTTTTTT.

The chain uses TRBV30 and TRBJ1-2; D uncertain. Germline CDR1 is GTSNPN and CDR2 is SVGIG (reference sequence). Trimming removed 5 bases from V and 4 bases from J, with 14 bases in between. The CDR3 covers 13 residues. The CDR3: CAWEPPGIYGYTF. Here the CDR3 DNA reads TGTGCCTGGGAGCCCCCGGGGATCTATGGCTACACCTTC.

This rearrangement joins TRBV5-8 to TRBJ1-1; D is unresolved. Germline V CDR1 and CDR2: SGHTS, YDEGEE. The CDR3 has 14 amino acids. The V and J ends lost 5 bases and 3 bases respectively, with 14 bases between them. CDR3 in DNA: TGTGCCAGCAGGCTGAGGCAGATACACACTGAAGCTTTCTTT. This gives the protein CASRLRQIHTEAFF.

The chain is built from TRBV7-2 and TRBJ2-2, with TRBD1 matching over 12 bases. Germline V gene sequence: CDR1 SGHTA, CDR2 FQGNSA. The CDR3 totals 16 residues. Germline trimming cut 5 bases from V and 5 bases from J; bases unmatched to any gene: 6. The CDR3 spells CASSEPGQGATGELFF. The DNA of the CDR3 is TGTGCCAGCAGCGAACCGGGACAGGGGGCAACCGGGGAGCTGTTTTTT.

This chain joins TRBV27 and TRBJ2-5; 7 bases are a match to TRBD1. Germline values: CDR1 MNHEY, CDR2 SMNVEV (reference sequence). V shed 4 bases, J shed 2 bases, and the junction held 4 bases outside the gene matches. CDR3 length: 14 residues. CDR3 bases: TGTGCCAGCAGTTCGGGACAGAAACAAGAGACCCAGTACTTC. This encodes CASSSGQKQETQYF.

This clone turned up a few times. As DNA, the CDR3 is TGCGCCAGCAGCTTGGGGACAGTTAGCAATCAGCCCCAGCATTTT. Residues: CASSLGTVSNQPQHF. The chain links TRBV5-1 to TRBJ1-5; D possibly corresponds to TRBD1 (6 bases). The CDR3 is made up of 15 amino acids. V was clipped by 0 bases and J by 0 bases, with 7 bases between them. The germline V gene encodes CDR1 SGHRS and CDR2 YFSETQ.

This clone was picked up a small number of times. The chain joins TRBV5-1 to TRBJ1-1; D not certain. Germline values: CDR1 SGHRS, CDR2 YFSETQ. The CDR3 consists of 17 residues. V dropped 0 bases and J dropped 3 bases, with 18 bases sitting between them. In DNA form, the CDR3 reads TGCGCCAGCAGCTTGGAGACAATCGGAACGAGGGACACTGAAGCTTTCTTT. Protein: CASSLETIGTRDTEAFF. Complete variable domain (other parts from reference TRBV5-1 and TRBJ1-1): KAGVTQTPRYLIKTRGQQVTLSCSPISGHRSVSWYQQTPGQGLQFLFEYFSETQRNKGNFPGRFSGRQFSNSRSEMNVSTLELGDSALYLCASSLETIGTRDTEAFFGQGTRLTVV.

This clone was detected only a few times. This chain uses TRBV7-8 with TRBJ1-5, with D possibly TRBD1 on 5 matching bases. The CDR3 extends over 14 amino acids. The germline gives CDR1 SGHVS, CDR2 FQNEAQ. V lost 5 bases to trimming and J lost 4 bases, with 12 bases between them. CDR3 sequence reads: CASSPRQPNQPQHF. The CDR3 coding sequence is TGTGCCAGCAGCCCCCGACAGCCTAATCAGCCCCAGCATTTT.

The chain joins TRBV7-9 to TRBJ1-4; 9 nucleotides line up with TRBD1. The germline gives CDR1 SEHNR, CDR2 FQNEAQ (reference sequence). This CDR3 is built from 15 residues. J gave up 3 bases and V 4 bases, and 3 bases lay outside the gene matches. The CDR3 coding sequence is TGTGCCAGCAGCTGGGGACAGGGTGCTAATGAAAAACTGTTTTTT. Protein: CASSWGQGANEKLFF.

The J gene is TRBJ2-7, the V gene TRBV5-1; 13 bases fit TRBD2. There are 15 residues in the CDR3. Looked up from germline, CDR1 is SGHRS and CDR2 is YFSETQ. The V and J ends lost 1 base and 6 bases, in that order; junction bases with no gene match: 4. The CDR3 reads CASSLTSGRAGEQYF. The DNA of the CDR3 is TGCGCCAGCAGCTTGACTAGCGGGAGGGCCGGCGAGCAGTACTTC.

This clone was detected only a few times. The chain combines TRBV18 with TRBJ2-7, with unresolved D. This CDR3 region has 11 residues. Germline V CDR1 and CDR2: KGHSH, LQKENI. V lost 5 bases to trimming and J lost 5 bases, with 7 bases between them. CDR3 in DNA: TGTGCCAGCTCATTAGCAGACGAGCAGTACTTC. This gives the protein CASSLADEQYF. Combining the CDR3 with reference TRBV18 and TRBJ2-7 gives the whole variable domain NAGVMQNPRHLVRRRGQEARLRCSPMKGHSHVYWYRQLPEEGLKFMVYLQKENIIDESGMPKERFSAEFPKEGPSILRIQQVVRGDSAAYFCASSLADEQYFGPGTRLTVT.

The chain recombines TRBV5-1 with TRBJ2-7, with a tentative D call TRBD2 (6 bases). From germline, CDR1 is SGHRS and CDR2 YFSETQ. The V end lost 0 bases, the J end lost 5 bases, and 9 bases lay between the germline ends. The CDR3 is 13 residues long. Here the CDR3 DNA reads TGCGCCAGCAGCTTGGGACTAGGGGACGAGCAGTACTTC. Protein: CASSLGLGDEQYF. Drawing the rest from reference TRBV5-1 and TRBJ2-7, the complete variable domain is KAGVTQTPRYLIKTRGQQVTLSCSPISGHRSVSWYQQTPGQGLQFLFEYFSETQRNKGNFPGRFSGRQFSNSRSEMNVSTLELGDSALYLCASSLGLGDEQYFGPGTRLTVT.

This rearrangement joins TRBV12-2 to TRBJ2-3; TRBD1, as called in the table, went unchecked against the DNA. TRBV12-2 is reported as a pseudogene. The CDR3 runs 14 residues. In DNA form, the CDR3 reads TGTGCAAGTCGCCGGACAGGGTCAATGGATACGCAGTATTTT. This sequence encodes CASRRTGSMDTQYF.

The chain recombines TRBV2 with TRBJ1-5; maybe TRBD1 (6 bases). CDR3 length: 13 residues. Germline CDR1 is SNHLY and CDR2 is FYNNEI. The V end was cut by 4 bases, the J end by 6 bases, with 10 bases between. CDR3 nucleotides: TGTGCCAGCAGTGTACAGGGCGGTCAGCCCCAGCATTTT. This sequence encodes CASSVQGGQPQHF.

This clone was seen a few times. The DNA for the CDR3 is TGTGCCAGCAGCCACGGACAGGGTGAGGACACAGATACGCAGTATTTT. Its protein product is CASSHGQGEDTDTQYF. The chain uses TRBV11-3 and TRBJ2-3; 8 bases agree with TRBD1. This CDR3 has 16 residues. Germline assignment: CDR1 SGHNT and CDR2 YENEEA. V shed 5 bases and J 2 bases; nucleotides not matched to a gene: 9.

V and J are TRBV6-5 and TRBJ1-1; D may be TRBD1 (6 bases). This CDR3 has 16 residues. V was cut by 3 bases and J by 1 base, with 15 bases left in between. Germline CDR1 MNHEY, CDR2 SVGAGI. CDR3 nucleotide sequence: TGTGCCAGCAGTTATAATCCGACAGGCGGGAACACTGAAGCTTTCTTT. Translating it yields CASSYNPTGGNTEAFF.

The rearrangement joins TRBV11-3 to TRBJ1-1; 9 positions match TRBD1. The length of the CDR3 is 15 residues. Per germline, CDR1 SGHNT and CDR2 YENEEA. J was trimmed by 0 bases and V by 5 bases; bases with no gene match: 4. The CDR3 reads CASSPGQGMNTEAFF. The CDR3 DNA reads TGTGCCAGCAGCCCGGGACAGGGCATGAACACTGAAGCTTTCTTT.

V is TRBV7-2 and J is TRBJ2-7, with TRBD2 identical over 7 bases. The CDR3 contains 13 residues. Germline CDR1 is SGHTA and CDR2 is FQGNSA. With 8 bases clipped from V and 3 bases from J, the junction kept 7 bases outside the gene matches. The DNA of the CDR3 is TGTGCCAGCCGGGCGGGAGCCCTCTACGAGCAGTACTTC. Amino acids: CASRAGALYEQYF.